These T cell receptor beta chains were read from a single sample in a study of PD-L1 blockade in urothelial cancer. Data came from immunoSEQ multiplex PCR; TCRdb stores just in-frame clones and leaves some out. The sample carries some 71,000 clones, 85% recorded once. Sequences were derived from PBMCs, sampled around atezolizumab (anti-PD-L1) treatment. The receptors stem from a man in his forties or fifties with urothelial cancer. The CDR3 runs from the conserved cysteine through the conserved F or W. A D gene is named only where the DNA matches it firmly. Where a row states a size, it is once, few, many or the class of an expanded clone; other rows omit it.

j_call d_call v_call clone_size cdr3_aa cdr3_nt
TRBJ2-2 NA TRBV7-9 NA CAVRLQGNTGELFF TGTGCCGTACGACTACAGGGTAACACCGGGGAGCTGTTTTTT
TRBJ2-2 NA TRBV15 NA CATGSKRTGELFF TGTGCCACCGGAAGTAAGAGGACCGGGGAGCTGTTTTTT
TRBJ2-7 TRBD1 TRBV6-6 few CASSYPGQGPSYEQYF TGTGCCAGCAGTTATCCGGGACAGGGCCCCTCCTACGAGCAGTACTTC
TRBJ1-1 NA TRBV4-1 once CASSHRAGGALANTEAFF TGCGCCAGCAGCCACCGAGCCGGGGGGGCGCTTGCGAACACTGAAGCTTTCTTT
TRBJ2-7 TRBD1 TRBV28 NA CASRRTGSYEQYF TGTGCCAGCAGGAGGACAGGCTCCTACGAGCAGTACTTC
TRBJ1-2 NA TRBV28 few CASSSPGGYGYTF TGTGCCAGCAGTTCCCCAGGAGGCTATGGCTACACCTTC
TRBJ2-7 TRBD2 TRBV6-1 NA CASDLAGAKEQYF TGTGCCAGCGACCTAGCGGGAGCTAAGGAGCAGTACTTC
TRBJ2-3 TRBD2 TRBV7-9 NA CASSLRTSGKTDTQYF TGTGCCAGCAGCTTGCGAACTAGCGGGAAAACAGATACGCAGTATTTT
TRBJ2-7 NA TRBV11-2 NA CASRRRGGTYYEQYF TGTGCCAGCAGGCGTCGTGGGGGCACCTACTACGAGCAGTACTTC
TRBJ2-7 NA TRBV5-5 NA CASSLALGVGEQYF TGTGCCAGCAGCTTGGCCTTAGGGGTAGGCGAGCAGTACTTC